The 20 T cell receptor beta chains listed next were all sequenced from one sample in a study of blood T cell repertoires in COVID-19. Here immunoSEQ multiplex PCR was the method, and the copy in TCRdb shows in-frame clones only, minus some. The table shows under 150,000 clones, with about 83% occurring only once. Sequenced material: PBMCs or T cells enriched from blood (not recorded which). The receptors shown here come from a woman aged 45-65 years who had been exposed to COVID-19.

The CDR3 coding sequence is TGTGCCACCAGCAGAGTTCCTAGTAACGAGCAGTACTTC. Its protein is CATSRVPSNEQYF. This chain connects TRBV15 to TRBJ2-7; no reliable D call. V gave up 1 base and J gave up 5 bases, with 9 bases separating them. Germline V CDR1 and CDR2: LNHNV, YYDKDF (reference sequence). The CDR3 covers 13 residues. The variable domain in full, completed from reference TRBV15 and TRBJ2-7, reads DAMVIQNPRYQVTQFGKPVTLSCSQTLNHNVMYWYQQKSSQAPKLLFHYYDKDFNNEADTPDNFQSRRPNTSFCFLDIRSPGLGDTAMYLCATSRVPSNEQYFGPGTRLTVT.

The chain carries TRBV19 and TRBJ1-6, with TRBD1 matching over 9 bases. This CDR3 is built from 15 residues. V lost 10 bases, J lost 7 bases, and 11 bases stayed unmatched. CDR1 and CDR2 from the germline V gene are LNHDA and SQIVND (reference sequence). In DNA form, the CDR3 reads TGTGCCACTACCCCGTGGACAGGGGTGAATTCACCCCTCCACTTT. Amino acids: CATTPWTGVNSPLHF.

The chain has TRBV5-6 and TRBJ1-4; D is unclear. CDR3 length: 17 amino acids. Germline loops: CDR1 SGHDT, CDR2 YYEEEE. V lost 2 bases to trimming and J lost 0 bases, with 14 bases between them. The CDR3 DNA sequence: TGTGCCAGCAGCTTCAGATTCGATTTTGCAACTAATGAAAAACTGTTTTTT. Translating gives CASSFRFDFATNEKLFF.

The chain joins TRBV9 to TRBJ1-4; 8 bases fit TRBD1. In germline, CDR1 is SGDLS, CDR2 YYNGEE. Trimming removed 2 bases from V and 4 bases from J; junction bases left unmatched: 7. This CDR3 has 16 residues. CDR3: CASSVGQGPDNEKLFF. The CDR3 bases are TGTGCCAGCAGCGTCGGACAGGGTCCGGATAATGAAAAACTGTTTTTT.

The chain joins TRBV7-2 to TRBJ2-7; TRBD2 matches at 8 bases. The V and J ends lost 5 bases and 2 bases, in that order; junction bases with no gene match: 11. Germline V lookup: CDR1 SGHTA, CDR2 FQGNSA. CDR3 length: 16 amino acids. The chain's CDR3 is CASSTLGGGTPYEQYF. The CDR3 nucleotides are TGTGCCAGCAGCACCCTAGGCGGGGGGACCCCCTACGAGCAGTACTTC.

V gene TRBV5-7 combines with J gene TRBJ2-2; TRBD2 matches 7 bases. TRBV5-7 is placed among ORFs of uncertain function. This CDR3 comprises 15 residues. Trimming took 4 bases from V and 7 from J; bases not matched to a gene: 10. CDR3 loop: CASSLPGLRDGELFF. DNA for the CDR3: TGTGCCAGCAGCCTACCGGGACTAAGGGACGGGGAGCTGTTTTTT.

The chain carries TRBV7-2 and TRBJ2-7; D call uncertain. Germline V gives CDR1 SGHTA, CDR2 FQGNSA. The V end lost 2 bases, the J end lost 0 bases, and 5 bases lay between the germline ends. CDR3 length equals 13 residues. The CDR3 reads CASSLSPSYEQYF. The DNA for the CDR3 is TGTGCCAGCAGCTTATCTCCCTCCTACGAGCAGTACTTC. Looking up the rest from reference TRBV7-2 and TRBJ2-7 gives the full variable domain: GAGVSQSPSNKVTEKGKDVELRCDPISGHTALYWYRQSLGQGLEFLIYFQGNSAPDKSGLPSDRFSAERTGGSVSTLTIQRTQQEDSAVYLCASSLSPSYEQYFGPGTRLTVT.

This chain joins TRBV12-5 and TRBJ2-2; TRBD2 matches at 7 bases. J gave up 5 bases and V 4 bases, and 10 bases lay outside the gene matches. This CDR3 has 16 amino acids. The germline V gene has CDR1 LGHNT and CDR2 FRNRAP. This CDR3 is CASGSRKSGGTGELFF. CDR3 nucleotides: TGTGCTAGTGGTTCGAGAAAATCCGGGGGGACCGGGGAGCTGTTTTTT.

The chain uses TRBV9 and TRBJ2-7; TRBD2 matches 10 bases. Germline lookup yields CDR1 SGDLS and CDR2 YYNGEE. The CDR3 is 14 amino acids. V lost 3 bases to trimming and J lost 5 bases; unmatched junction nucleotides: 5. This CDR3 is CASSDTGTSDEQYF. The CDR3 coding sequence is TGTGCCAGCAGCGACACCGGGACTAGCGACGAGCAGTACTTC.

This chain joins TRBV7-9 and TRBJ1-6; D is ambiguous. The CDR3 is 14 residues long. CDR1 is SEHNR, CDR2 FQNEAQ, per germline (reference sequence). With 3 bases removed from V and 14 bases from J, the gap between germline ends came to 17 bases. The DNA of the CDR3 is TGTGCCAGCAGCTTCATGGCGACCCCCGACACCCTCCACTTT. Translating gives CASSFMATPDTLHF.

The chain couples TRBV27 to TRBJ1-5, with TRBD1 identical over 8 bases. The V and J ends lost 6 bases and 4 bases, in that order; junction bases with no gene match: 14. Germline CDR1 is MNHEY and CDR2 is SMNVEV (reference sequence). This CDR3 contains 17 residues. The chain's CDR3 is CASSLRGTGPTNQPQHF. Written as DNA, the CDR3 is TGTGCCAGCAGCCTAAGGGGGACAGGCCCGACAAATCAGCCCCAGCATTTT.

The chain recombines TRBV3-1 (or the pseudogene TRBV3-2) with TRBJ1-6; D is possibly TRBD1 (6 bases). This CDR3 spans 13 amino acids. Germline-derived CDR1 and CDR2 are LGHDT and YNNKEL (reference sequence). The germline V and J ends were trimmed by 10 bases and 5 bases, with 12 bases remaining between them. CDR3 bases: TGTGCCACCCAGGGGAGTCATAATTCACCCCTCCACTTT. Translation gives CATQGSHNSPLHF.

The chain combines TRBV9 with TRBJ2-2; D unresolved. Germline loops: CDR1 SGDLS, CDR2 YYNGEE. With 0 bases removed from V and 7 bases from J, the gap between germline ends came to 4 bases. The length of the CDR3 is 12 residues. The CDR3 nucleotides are TGTGCCAGCAGCGTAGCGGTCGGGGAGCTGTTTTTT. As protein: CASSVAVGELFF.

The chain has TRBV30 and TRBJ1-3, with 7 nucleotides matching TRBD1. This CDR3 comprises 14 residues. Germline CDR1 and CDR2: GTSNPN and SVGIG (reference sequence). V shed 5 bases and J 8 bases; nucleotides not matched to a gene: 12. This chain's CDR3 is CAWAKTGYRHTIYF. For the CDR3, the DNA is TGTGCCTGGGCTAAGACAGGGTACCGGCACACCATATATTTT.

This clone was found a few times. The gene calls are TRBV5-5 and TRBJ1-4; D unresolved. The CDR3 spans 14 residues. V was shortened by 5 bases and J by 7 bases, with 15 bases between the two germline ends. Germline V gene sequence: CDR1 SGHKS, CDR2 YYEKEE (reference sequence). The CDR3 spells CASRLRAEGEKLFF. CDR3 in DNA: TGTGCCAGCAGACTACGGGCCGAGGGTGAAAAACTGTTTTTT.

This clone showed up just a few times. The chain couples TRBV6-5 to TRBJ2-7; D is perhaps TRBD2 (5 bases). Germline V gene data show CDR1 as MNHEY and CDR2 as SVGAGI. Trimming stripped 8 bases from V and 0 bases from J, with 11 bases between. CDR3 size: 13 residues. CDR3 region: CASSGLASYEQYF. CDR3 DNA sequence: TGTGCCAGCTCGGGCCTAGCCTCCTACGAGCAGTACTTC.

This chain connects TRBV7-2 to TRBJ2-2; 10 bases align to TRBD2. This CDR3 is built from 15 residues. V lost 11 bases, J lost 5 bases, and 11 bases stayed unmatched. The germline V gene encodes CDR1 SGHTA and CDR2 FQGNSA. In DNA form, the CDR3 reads TGTGCCTTAGGGGCTAGCGGGAGTGGAACCGGGGAGCTGTTTTTT. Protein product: CALGASGSGTGELFF.

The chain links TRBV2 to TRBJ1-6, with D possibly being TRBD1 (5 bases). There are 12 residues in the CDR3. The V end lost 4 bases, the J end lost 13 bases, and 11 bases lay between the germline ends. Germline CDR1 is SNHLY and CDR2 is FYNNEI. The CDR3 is CASSGGLPPLHF. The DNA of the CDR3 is TGTGCCAGCAGTGGGGGACTCCCCCCCCTCCACTTT.

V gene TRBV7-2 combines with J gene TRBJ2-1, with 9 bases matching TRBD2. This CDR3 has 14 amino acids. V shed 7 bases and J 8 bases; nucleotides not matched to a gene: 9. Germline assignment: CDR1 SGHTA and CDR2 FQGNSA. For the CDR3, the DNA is TGTGCCAGCACCCTTTCAGCGGGAGGATATGAGCAGTTCTTC. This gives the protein CASTLSAGGYEQFF.

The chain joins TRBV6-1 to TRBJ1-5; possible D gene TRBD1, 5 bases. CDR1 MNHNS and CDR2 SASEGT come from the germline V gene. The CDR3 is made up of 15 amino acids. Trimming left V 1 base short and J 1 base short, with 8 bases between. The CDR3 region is CASSEDPGSNQPQHF. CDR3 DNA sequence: TGTGCCAGCAGTGAAGATCCAGGGAGCAATCAGCCCCAGCATTTT.